What follows are 5 T cell receptor beta chains derived from one specimen sequenced in a study of blood T cell repertoires in COVID-19. Libraries were prepared by immunoSEQ multiplex PCR; TCRdb keeps only in-frame clonotypes and omits some of them. The table shows almost 200,000 clones, with more than 70% occurring only once. Material for sequencing was PBMCs or T cells enriched from blood (not recorded which). The receptors were gathered from a woman aged 18-35 years who had recovered from COVID-19.

The gene calls are TRBV5-1 and TRBJ1-5; tentative D call: TRBD1 (5 bases). Germline V gene lookup returns CDR1 SGHRS and CDR2 YFSETQ. The V and J ends lost 3 bases and 4 bases respectively, with 8 bases between them. CDR3 size: 13 residues. The DNA of the CDR3 is TGCGCCAGCAGCTGGTCAGGGAATCAGCCCCAGCATTTT. Its translation is CASSWSGNQPQHF.

The chain combines TRBV28 with TRBJ2-2, with a weak D call TRBD1 (5 bases). Looked up from germline, CDR1 is MDHEN and CDR2 is SYDVKM. V was shortened by 6 bases and J by 3 bases, with 17 bases between the two germline ends. The CDR3 has 16 residues. The CDR3 sequence is CASSPASLGHTGELFF. CDR3 bases: TGTGCCAGCAGCCCCGCGTCTCTGGGGCACACCGGGGAGCTGTTTTTT.

This chain connects TRBV7-9 to TRBJ1-5; D may be TRBD1 (5 bases). CDR3 size: 14 residues. The germline V gene has CDR1 SEHNR and CDR2 FQNEAQ (reference sequence). Trimming cost V 2 bases and J 7 bases, with 12 bases left between them. CDR3 loop: CASSLMGTGQPQHF. CDR3 in DNA: TGTGCCAGCAGCTTAATGGGAACAGGACAGCCCCAGCATTTT.

V usage is TRBV28 and J usage is TRBJ1-2; a possible D gene is TRBD1 (5 bases). The germline V and J ends were trimmed by 3 bases and 8 bases, with 10 bases remaining between them. Per germline, CDR1 MDHEN and CDR2 SYDVKM. The CDR3 is made up of 12 amino acids. CDR3 loop: CASSFQTVGYTF. CDR3 sequence (DNA): TGTGCCAGCAGTTTCCAGACAGTGGGCTACACCTTC.

This clone has a single count. The V and J genes are TRBV25-1 and TRBJ1-1; 7 bases are shared with TRBD1. The CDR3 is 15 amino acids. The V and J ends lost 3 bases and 7 bases, in that order; junction bases with no gene match: 11. The germline gives CDR1 MGHDK, CDR2 SYGVNS. In DNA form, the CDR3 reads TGTGCCAGCAGTGAGGAGGAGACAGGGAAAAATGAAGCTTTCTTT. This gives the protein CASSEEETGKNEAFF. The whole variable domain, filled in from reference TRBV25-1 and TRBJ1-1, reads EADIYQTPRYLVIGTGKKITLECSQTMGHDKMYWYQQDPGMELHLIHYSYGVNSTEKGDLSSESTVSRIRTEHFPLTLESARPSHTSQYLCASSEEETGKNEAFFGQGTRLTVV.